These T cell receptor beta chains were read from a single sample in a study of T-cell memory formation after mild COVID-19. TCRdb passed the 5' RACE reads through MiXCR, listing each CDR3 protein once. The top ten hold about 21% of the sample, which has a few hundred thousand distinct CDR3 sequences, roughly a fifth seen once. The sequenced material came from PBMCs or a T cell subset sorted from them (not recorded which). The receptors here all came from a man between 18 and 29 years old who had mild COVID-19 (a few samples of this study predate the infection). Cell type and time point are not known. Both conserved end residues are part of each CDR3. The D gene is left open where the match is weak. Clone size appears in some rows only: once, few, many, or a class for an expanded clone.

>few|15|TRBJ2-1|TRBD1|TRBV5-1
CASSIGQGFSNEQFF
TGCGCCAGCAGCATCGGACAGGGGTTTTCCAATGAGCAGTTCTTC
>.|13|TRBJ2-2|.|TRBV10-3
CAISGGAAGELFF
TGTGCCATCAGTGGGGGGGCCGCCGGGGAGCTGTTTTTT
>.|11|TRBJ1-4|.|TRBV5-1
CASSLDEKLFF
TGCGCCAGCAGCTTGGACGAAAAACTGTTTTTT
>few|14|TRBJ2-2|.|TRBV5-1
CASRQLQNTGELFF
TGCGCCAGCAGGCAACTACAAAACACCGGGGAGCTGTTTTTT
>.|15|TRBJ1-4|.|TRBV7-2
CASSFRSGAEEKLFF
TGTGCCAGCAGCTTTCGTTCGGGGGCAGAGGAAAAACTGTTTTTT
>.|15|TRBJ2-3|TRBD1|TRBV7-9
CASSSADRGRDTQYF
TGTGCCAGCAGCTCCGCGGACAGGGGGCGGGATACGCAGTATTTT
>few|15|TRBJ2-1|.|TRBV4-1
CASSQELQGYNEQFF
TGCGCCAGCAGCCAAGAATTACAGGGCTACAATGAGCAGTTCTTC
>.|13|TRBJ1-1|.|TRBV5-1
CASQVEPNTEAFF
TGCGCCAGCCAAGTCGAGCCGAACACTGAAGCTTTCTTT
>.|12|TRBJ1-2|.|TRBV5-5
CASSFGVRGYTF
TGTGCCAGCAGCTTCGGAGTGAGGGGCTACACCTTC
>.|15|TRBJ2-2|.|TRBV20-1
CSALGLVKNTGELFF
TGCAGTGCCCTTGGGCTCGTCAAGAACACCGGGGAGCTGTTTTTT
>.|12|TRBJ1-1|.|TRBV20-1
CSARDSVRGAFF
TGCAGTGCTAGAGACTCCGTGAGGGGAGCTTTCTTT
>.|13|TRBJ1-2|.|TRBV6-1
CASWVAFIDGYTF
TGTGCCAGCTGGGTCGCGTTTATAGATGGCTACACCTTC
>.|16|TRBJ1-1|.|TRBV30
CAWDEGTWGLNTEAFF
TGTGCCTGGGACGAAGGGACATGGGGATTGAACACTGAAGCTTTCTTT
>few|14|TRBJ1-1|TRBD1|TRBV12-3/TRBV12-4
CASSQTTGGTEAFF
TGTGCCAGCAGTCAAACCACAGGGGGCACTGAAGCTTTCTTT
>.|18|TRBJ2-4|.|TRBV4-2
CASSQDGSRGFGKNIQYF
TGTGCCAGCAGCCAAGATGGATCGCGGGGATTTGGCAAAAACATTCAGTACTTC
>few|14|TRBJ1-1|.|TRBV10-3
CAISPGQGRTEAFF
TGTGCCATCAGTCCGGGGCAGGGAAGGACTGAAGCTTTCTTT